This record looks at one T cell receptor (beta chain) sequence and its context. Its antigen is still unknown. Germline CDR1 is MNHNS and CDR2 is SASEGT. After removal of 1 base from V and 2 bases from J, the junction contained 2 bases not matched to a gene. This CDR3 spans 16 amino acids. TCRdb keeps only in-frame clones here, not all; method: immunoSEQ multiplex PCR. The table shows about 1 million clones, with about 70% occurring only once. The record originates from a study of shared clonotypes between healthy human individuals. Across the study: Each donor's CD4 naive and CD4 memory cells filled three plates apiece, CD8 naive two, and CD8 memory one.

Study-level results: In several donors, 4.5% to 5.5% of naive CD4 clonotypes appeared in common.

The receptor was isolated from a man between 18 and 29 years old in good health. Sequencing used memory CD4+ T cells sorted from blood. Subset of the sample: CD45RA-negative fraction. The gene calls are TRBV6-1 and TRBJ2-7; 13 positions agree with TRBD2. In nucleotides, the CDR3 is TGTGCCAGCAGTGAAGTCACTAGCGGGAGGGCCTACGAGCAGTACTTC. As protein: CASSEVTSGRAYEQYF.